The source of this T cell receptor beta chain is a study of radiotherapy plus CTLA-4 blockade in lung cancer. The CDR3 totals 14 residues. Deletions cut 2 bases from V and 1 base from J, with 7 bases between. Looked up from germline, CDR1 is SGHTA and CDR2 is FQGTGA. Some clones are missing from TCRdb's copy, which holds only in-frame ones; the method was immunoSEQ multiplex PCR. This table holds 85,000 to 130,000 clones, over 75% found once. The J gene is TRBJ2-3, the V gene TRBV7-3; D unclear. The TCR sequence derives from a human donor with non-small cell lung cancer that progressed on radiotherapy plus ipilimumab. Some clones in this sample may be carry-over from other donors' samples. Material: peripheral blood, obtained from a patient treated with radiotherapy plus ipilimumab. The CDR3 loop is CASSLVGGTDTQYF. The CDR3 DNA reads TGTGCCAGCAGCTTAGTTGGGGGCACAGATACGCAGTATTTT.